The present TCR beta chain was sequenced within a study of shared clonotypes between healthy human individuals. Terminally differentiated effector memory CD45RA+ cells were excluded by CCR7 positive selection of CD45RO-negative cells. V was pared by 4 bases and J by 8 bases, with 14 bases of the junction left unmatched. The CDR3 spans 16 residues. The V gene's germline CDR1 is MNHNS and CDR2 SASEGT. Deep-level running was used for the assay. The data were produced by immunoSEQ multiplex PCR, yet TCRdb's version contains in-frame clones alone and is incomplete. Here the sample spans 1.5 million to 2.5 million clones, approximately 95% being singletons.

Sequencing was done on a sample of naive CD8+ T cells sorted from blood. The chain combines TRBV6-1 with TRBJ1-3; 7 bases map to TRBD1. The TCR comes from a young man in good health. In nucleotides, the CDR3 is TGTGCCAGCAGTGGGACAGGCCGGCCCGACTGGGACACCATATATTTT. Translated: CASSGTGRPDWDTIYF.